These 28 T cell receptor beta chains were sequenced from one sample in a study of identical twins. TCRdb re-called the 5' RACE reads through MiXCR, storing one row per CDR3 protein. This sample carries more than 600,000 distinct CDR3 sequences, roughly 18% of them seen once, and the ten largest clones take 13%. These data were also filed under a second study, of T cells expressing NK-cell markers.

Sample: PBMCs. The receptor source for this set is a woman aged 18-35 years in good health.

The CDR3: CASSQYGAHEQFF. The CDR3 DNA reads TGTGCCAGCAGCCAATACGGGGCGCATGAGCAGTTCTTC. The genes are TRBV14 and TRBJ2-1; tentatively, D is TRBD1 or TRBD2 (5 bases each). The CDR3 covers 13 residues. Germline V CDR1 and CDR2: SGHDN, FVKESK. Trimming removed 2 bases at V and 8 bases at J, with 10 bases between.

This clonotype was seen only a few times. This chain uses TRBV15 with TRBJ1-1, with D perhaps matching TRBD1 (6 bases). V shed 5 bases and J shed 3 bases, with 16 bases lying between them. The CDR3 loop spans 15 amino acids. The germline V gene has CDR1 LNHNV and CDR2 YYDKDF (reference sequence). DNA of the CDR3: TGTGCCACCAGCGAGCAGCAACAGGGCTACACTGAAGCTTTCTTT. This codes for CATSEQQQGYTEAFF.

CDR3 sequence: CASSLRTERYNEQFF. In DNA, the CDR3 is TGCGCCAGCAGCTTAAGGACCGAACGATACAATGAGCAGTTCTTC. The genes are TRBV5-1 and TRBJ2-1; D is uncertain. The CDR3 has 15 residues. The V end lost 2 bases, the J end lost 4 bases, and 13 bases lay between the germline ends. Germline V gives CDR1 SGHRS, CDR2 YFSETQ.

This clonotype has only a few counts. V and J are TRBV5-6 and TRBJ2-7; 12 positions match TRBD2. The CDR3 contains 17 residues. V trimming: 6 bases; J trimming: 4 bases; junction bases outside the gene matches: 14. CDR1 is SGHDT and CDR2 is YYEEEE in the germline V gene. The CDR3 sequence is CASTPTSGSGEGYEQYF. CDR3 sequence (DNA): TGTGCCAGCACCCCGACTAGCGGGAGTGGGGAGGGATACGAGCAGTACTTC. Full variable domain (remainder filled in from reference TRBV5-6 and TRBJ2-7): DAGVTQSPTHLIKTRGQQVTLRCSPKSGHDTVSWYQQALGQGPQFIFQYYEEEERQRGNFPDRFSGHQFPNYSSELNVNALLLGDSALYLCASTPTSGSGEGYEQYFGPGTRLTVT.

The chain has TRBV27 and TRBJ2-1, with 7 bases lining up with TRBD2. CDR3 size: 16 residues. Germline assignment: CDR1 MNHEY and CDR2 SMNVEV (reference sequence). V lost 1 base, J lost 4 bases, and 7 bases stayed unmatched. The CDR3 region has the DNA TGTGCCAGCAGTTTATTCCTCGGGAGGAATTACAATGAGCAGTTCTTC. Protein sequence: CASSLFLGRNYNEQFF.

The rearrangement uses TRBV9 and TRBJ2-1; D is possibly TRBD1 or TRBD2 (5 bases each). Germline CDR1 is SGDLS and CDR2 is YYNGEE. CDR3 size: 12 residues. The V end lost 0 bases, the J end lost 12 bases, and 10 bases lay between the germline ends. The CDR3 DNA reads TGTGCCAGCAGCGTAGGTCTTGGGGGGCAGTTCTTC. Its protein is CASSVGLGGQFF.

This clonotype was counted ten times or more. V is TRBV12-3 or TRBV12-4 and J is TRBJ2-7, with D tentatively TRBD2 (6 bases). Trimming shortened V by 4 bases and J by 2 bases, and 15 bases separated the two germline ends. The CDR3 sequence is 15 residues long. The CDR3 spells CASSYILGTAYEQYF. Written as DNA, the CDR3 is TGTGCCAGCAGTTATATCCTCGGGACTGCCTACGAGCAGTACTTC.

This clonotype was counted between two and nine times. The V call is TRBV7-2, the J call TRBJ1-1; possibly TRBD1 for D (6 bases). CDR3 length: 15 amino acids. Trimming stripped 2 bases from V and 3 bases from J, with 13 bases between. Germline V gives CDR1 SGHTA, CDR2 FQGNSA. The chain's CDR3 is CASSLLGQGYTEAFF. CDR3 nucleotide sequence: TGTGCCAGCAGCTTATTGGGTCAGGGGTACACTGAAGCTTTCTTT.

CDR3 sequence reads: CASSPLGPVTIDYNEQFF. CDR3 nucleotides: TGCGCCAGCAGCCCGCTAGGCCCGGTGACTATTGATTACAATGAGCAGTTCTTC. This chain uses TRBV5-1 with TRBJ2-1, with a weak D call TRBD2 (5 bases). There are 18 residues in the CDR3. Trimming stripped 4 bases from V and 4 bases from J, with 24 bases between. The germline V gene encodes CDR1 SGHRS and CDR2 YFSETQ.

This clonotype was recorded a few times. The chain joins TRBV29-1 to TRBJ1-2; D is ambiguous. This CDR3 spans 14 amino acids. The germline gives CDR1 SQVTM, CDR2 ANQGSEA. V lost 8 bases and J lost 4, with 20 bases in between. CDR3 coding DNA: TGCAGCTTGGGAGGGAGTGGGTTTATCTATGGCTACACCTTC. Amino acid sequence: CSLGGSGFIYGYTF.

This clonotype appeared a few times. The chain carries TRBV7-9 and TRBJ2-3; 14 nucleotides agree with TRBD2. The germline gives CDR1 SEHNR, CDR2 FQNEAQ (reference sequence). The CDR3 totals 16 residues. V shed 4 bases, J shed 3 bases, and the junction held 3 bases outside the gene matches. CDR3 region: CASSWTSGGPTDTQYF. Here the CDR3 DNA reads TGTGCCAGCAGCTGGACTAGCGGGGGGCCAACAGATACGCAGTATTTT.

This clonotype came up many times. The chain carries TRBV12-3 or TRBV12-4 and TRBJ2-5, with D uncertain. The CDR3 sequence is 13 residues long. Trimming left V 4 bases short and J 2 bases short, with 8 bases between. CDR3 region: CASSYIFQETQYF. The CDR3 region has the DNA TGTGCCAGCAGTTACATCTTTCAAGAGACCCAGTACTTC.

The chain carries TRBV6-1 and TRBJ2-7, with D hard to call. The CDR3 has 14 amino acids. From germline, CDR1 is MNHNS and CDR2 SASEGT. V shed 6 bases and J shed 3 bases, with 15 bases lying between them. The CDR3 coding sequence is TGTGCCAGCAGGGGTCGCGTGGCTAACTACGAGCAGTACTTC. This encodes CASRGRVANYEQYF.

This clonotype was counted only a few times. This chain connects TRBV16 to TRBJ2-2, with TRBD1 matching 8 bases. With 4 bases clipped from V and 6 bases from J, the junction kept 10 bases outside the gene matches. The CDR3 has 16 residues. The germline CDR1 and CDR2 sequences are KGHSY and FQNENV. The CDR3 DNA is TGTGCCAGCAGCCCACAAGGGACAGGAATTGCCGGGGAGCTGTTTTTT. The encoded protein is CASSPQGTGIAGELFF.

This clonotype was seen only a few times. The chain recombines TRBV2 with TRBJ1-1; D might be TRBD1 (5 bases). CDR3 length: 14 residues. The germline V gene encodes CDR1 SNHLY and CDR2 FYNNEI. V shed 3 bases and J shed 1 base, with 9 bases lying between them. CDR3 coding DNA: TGTGCCAGCAGTGACTTCAGGGAGAACACTGAAGCTTTCTTT. This codes for CASSDFRENTEAFF.

The chain has TRBV7-2 and TRBJ2-1, with TRBD2 matching 8 bases. V gave up 6 bases and J gave up 14 bases; unmatched junction bases: 12. Germline V CDR1 and CDR2: SGHTA, FQGNSA. The CDR3 spans 13 residues. CDR3 in amino acids: CASSRAGARGEFF. DNA for the CDR3: TGTGCCAGCAGTCGAGCGGGGGCCAGAGGGGAGTTCTTC.

V is TRBV27 and J is TRBJ2-3; D not certain. The germline V gene encodes CDR1 MNHEY and CDR2 SMNVEV (reference sequence). Trimming removed 2 bases at V and 5 bases at J, with 11 bases between. The CDR3 spans 14 residues. In nucleotides, the CDR3 is TGTGCCAGCAGTTTAAGGATTTATGGAGATACGCAGTATTTT. It codes for CASSLRIYGDTQYF.

The chain has TRBV12-3 or TRBV12-4 and TRBJ1-1; D may be TRBD1 (5 bases). CDR3 size: 13 residues. Trimming stripped 4 bases from V and 3 bases from J, with 9 bases between. The CDR3 sequence is CASSSLGDTEAFF. The CDR3 DNA reads as TGTGCCAGCAGTTCTCTAGGGGACACTGAAGCTTTCTTT.

The chain is built from TRBV6-6 and TRBJ1-5, with a possible D match to TRBD1 (6 bases). V lost 4 bases, J lost 15 bases, and 13 bases lay in between. The CDR3 has 11 amino acids. Looked up from germline, CDR1 is MNHNY and CDR2 is SVGAGI (reference sequence). The CDR3: CASSSIQGLHF. In nucleotides, the CDR3 is TGTGCCAGCAGTTCGATCCAGGGGTTGCATTTT.

This clonotype was seen a few times. V and J are TRBV7-2 and TRBJ1-1, with unresolved D. The germline CDR1 and CDR2 sequences are SGHTA and FQGNSA. The CDR3 has 14 amino acids. With 2 bases removed from V and 6 bases from J, the gap between germline ends came to 13 bases. The CDR3 reads CASSLSGYNAEAFF. The CDR3 bases are TGTGCCAGCAGCTTATCCGGGTATAACGCTGAAGCTTTCTTT.

The chain's CDR3 is CSALISGGDTQYF. The CDR3 DNA follows: TGCAGTGCCCTCATTAGCGGGGGAGATACGCAGTATTTT. This chain connects TRBV20-1 to TRBJ2-3, with 9 bases that match TRBD2. The V segment lost 6 bases and the J segment 5 bases; nucleotides outside the gene matches: 6. This CDR3 contains 13 residues. Per the germline V gene, CDR1 is DFQATT and CDR2 is SNEGSKA (reference sequence).

This chain uses TRBV6-1 with TRBJ2-1, with TRBD2 as a possible D gene (5 bases). Germline V gene lookup returns CDR1 MNHNS and CDR2 SASEGT. The CDR3 covers 14 residues. V gave up 5 bases and J gave up 8 bases, with 16 bases separating them. The CDR3 loop reads CASSQRAFLHEQFF. CDR3 coding DNA: TGTGCCAGCAGTCAGAGGGCCTTCCTCCATGAGCAGTTCTTC.

This rearrangement joins TRBV10-3 to TRBJ1-5; 7 bases line up with TRBD1. V was pared by 0 bases and J by 3 bases, with 5 bases of the junction left unmatched. The CDR3 length is 16 residues. From germline, CDR1 is ENHRY and CDR2 SYGVKD. CDR3 amino acids: CAISESPGGNNQPQHF. The CDR3 DNA follows: TGTGCCATCAGTGAGTCCCCAGGGGGGAACAATCAGCCCCAGCATTTT.

This chain connects TRBV27 to TRBJ2-1, with D unclear. Germline V gene lookup returns CDR1 MNHEY and CDR2 SMNVEV (reference sequence). This CDR3 is 13 amino acids long. Trimming left V 3 bases short and J 9 bases short, with 12 bases between. The chain's CDR3 is CASSLTGRAEQFF. The CDR3, as DNA: TGTGCCAGCAGTTTGACGGGTAGGGCTGAGCAGTTCTTC.

This clonotype was observed a handful of times. The V call is TRBV20-1, the J call TRBJ1-4; no definite D call. This CDR3 has 12 amino acids. Trimming left V 3 bases short and J 4 bases short, with 6 bases between. Germline lookup yields CDR1 DFQATT and CDR2 SNEGSKA (reference sequence). CDR3 in amino acids: CSASHLNEKLFF. Written as DNA, the CDR3 is TGCAGTGCTAGCCACCTTAATGAAAAACTGTTTTTT.

The chain recombines TRBV7-2 with TRBJ2-2; D might be TRBD2 (6 bases). CDR3 length: 14 amino acids. Germline V gene sequence: CDR1 SGHTA, CDR2 FQGNSA. Between the trimmed V and J ends, which lost 8 bases and 6 bases, there was a span of 16 bases. This chain's CDR3 is CASRKLASAGELFF. CDR3 DNA sequence: TGTGCCAGCCGCAAGTTGGCTAGCGCCGGGGAGCTGTTTTTT.

This clonotype turned up a few times. The chain uses TRBV14 and TRBJ1-1, with D unclear. V was pared by 4 bases and J by 1 base, with 10 bases between. Germline CDR1 and CDR2: SGHDN and FVKESK. CDR3 length: 14 residues. In DNA form, the CDR3 reads TGTGCCAGCAGCCGCGGACTGCAGAACACTGAAGCTTTCTTT. It codes for CASSRGLQNTEAFF.

This chain uses TRBV5-5 with TRBJ2-1; maybe TRBD2 (6 bases). Germline V gene data show CDR1 as SGHKS and CDR2 as YYEKEE (reference sequence). The CDR3 extends over 15 amino acids. Trimming cost V 4 bases and J 5 bases, with 16 bases left between them. The DNA for the CDR3 is TGTGCCAGCAGCGACCGGGACTGGATCAACAATGAGCAGTTCTTC. Encoded protein: CASSDRDWINNEQFF.